The 18 T cell receptor beta chains below come from one sample, sequenced in a study of cytomegalovirus exposure and HLA in healthy donors. The PCR used 60 Vbeta and 13 Jbeta primers. Repertoires were generated with immunoSEQ multiplex PCR, while TCRdb's copy carries only in-frame clones and drops some. The table lists 150,000 to 200,000 clones, 81% of them singletons, with about 3.5% in the top ten. Sequencing input: PBMCs. The receptor set was obtained from a man aged 35 to 55 in good health and CMV-seropositive.

The chain recombines TRBV5-6 with TRBJ2-3; TRBD2 might be the D (6 bases). The V gene lost 5 bases and the J gene lost 6 bases, with 22 bases spanning the gap. From germline, CDR1 is SGHDT and CDR2 YYEEEE. The CDR3 totals 16 residues. The CDR3 spells CASRMSGLLQSDTQYF. The DNA of the CDR3 is TGTGCCAGCAGGATGTCGGGACTCCTCCAGTCCGATACGCAGTATTTT.

The chain combines TRBV5-8 with TRBJ2-1; 8 bases align to TRBD1. CDR1 and CDR2 (germline): SGHTS, YDEGEE. J lost 7 bases, V lost 3 bases, and 18 bases had no gene match. CDR3 size: 18 residues. The CDR3 sequence: CASSSLAGQGGARNEQFF. In DNA, the CDR3 is TGTGCCAGCAGCTCCCTGGCCGGACAGGGTGGGGCTAGGAATGAGCAGTTCTTC.

V and J are TRBV15 and TRBJ2-5; D unclear. The germline V and J ends were trimmed by 0 bases and 2 bases, with 10 bases remaining between them. Germline V gene sequence: CDR1 LNHNV, CDR2 YYDKDF (reference sequence). The CDR3 is 15 amino acids. CDR3 nucleotide sequence: TGTGCCACCAGCAGAGATCCTGGGCAGCAAGAGACCCAGTACTTC. Protein: CATSRDPGQQETQYF. The full variable domain, with the rest looked up from reference TRBV15 and TRBJ2-5, is DAMVIQNPRYQVTQFGKPVTLSCSQTLNHNVMYWYQQKSSQAPKLLFHYYDKDFNNEADTPDNFQSRRPNTSFCFLDIRSPGLGDTAMYLCATSRDPGQQETQYFGPGTRLLVL.

In DNA form, the CDR3 reads TGTGCCAGCAGCCACAGGAAAATAGAGACCCAGTACTTC. It is translated as CASSHRKIETQYF. The V gene is TRBV7-8, the J gene TRBJ2-5; tentatively, D is TRBD1 (5 bases). Germline V gene sequence: CDR1 SGHVS, CDR2 FQNEAQ. The length of the CDR3 is 13 residues. Trimming shortened V by 5 bases and J by 4 bases, and 11 bases separated the two germline ends. The variable domain in full, completed from reference TRBV7-8 and TRBJ2-5, reads GAGVSQSPRYKVAKRGQDVALRCDPISGHVSLFWYQQALGQGPEFLTYFQNEAQLDKSGLPSDRFFAERPEGSVSTLKIQRTQQEDSAVYLCASSHRKIETQYFGPGTRLLVL.

This sequence joins TRBV7-8 and TRBJ2-1; 8 bases line up with TRBD2. The germline CDR1 and CDR2 sequences are SGHVS and FQNEAQ. The CDR3 covers 17 residues. Trimming took 5 bases from V and 3 from J; bases not matched to a gene: 12. Written as DNA, the CDR3 is TGTGCCAGCAGCCCACGGAAGCCGGGGGGGATCTACAATGAGCAGTTCTTC. This codes for CASSPRKPGGIYNEQFF.

The chain combines TRBV7-2 with TRBJ2-7; no reliable D call. Germline V CDR1 and CDR2: SGHTA, FQGNSA. The CDR3 runs to 13 residues. V was cut by 3 bases and J by 2 bases, with 8 bases left in between. The CDR3 nucleotides are TGTGCCAGCAGCTTGCAAGCTGCCTACGAGCAGTACTTC. This gives the protein CASSLQAAYEQYF.

The rearrangement links TRBV18 to TRBJ2-7; 7 nucleotides align to TRBD2. Trimming cost V 6 bases and J 3 bases; bases outside gene matches: 8. In germline, CDR1 is KGHSH, CDR2 LQKENI. There are 14 residues in the CDR3. In DNA form, the CDR3 reads TGTGCCAGCTCCCCCCAGGGAGGGTACTACGAGCAGTACTTC. Translated: CASSPQGGYYEQYF. The complete variable domain, with remaining parts taken from reference TRBV18 and TRBJ2-7, reads NAGVMQNPRHLVRRRGQEARLRCSPMKGHSHVYWYRQLPEEGLKFMVYLQKENIIDESGMPKERFSAEFPKEGPSILRIQQVVRGDSAAYFCASSPQGGYYEQYFGPGTRLTVT.

The chain employs TRBV13 and TRBJ1-5, with 8 bases matching TRBD1. Trimming cost V 0 bases and J 5 bases; bases outside gene matches: 3. CDR1 and CDR2 (germline): PRHDT, FYEKMQ (reference sequence). This CDR3 region has 15 residues. This CDR3 reads CASSLGGQGYQPQHF. The CDR3 coding sequence is TGTGCCAGCAGCTTAGGAGGACAGGGATATCAGCCCCAGCATTTT. The full variable domain, rest sourced from reference TRBV13 and TRBJ1-5, is AAGVIQSPRHLIKEKRETATLKCYPIPRHDTVYWYQQGPGQDPQFLISFYEKMQSDKGSIPDRFSAQQFSDYHSELNMSSLELGDSALYFCASSLGGQGYQPQHFGDGTRLSIL.

This rearrangement joins TRBV6-1 to TRBJ1-1; D is perhaps TRBD1 (5 bases). This CDR3 is built from 13 residues. Germline V gene sequence: CDR1 MNHNS, CDR2 SASEGT. V was pared by 0 bases and J by 10 bases, with 12 bases between. The CDR3 reads CASSEAAGLRAFF. The CDR3 coding sequence is TGTGCCAGCAGTGAAGCGGCAGGGTTGAGAGCTTTCTTT.

The chain is built from TRBV19 and TRBJ2-2; 8 bases line up with TRBD1. V lost 4 bases to trimming and J lost 1 base; unmatched junction nucleotides: 8. The germline CDR1 and CDR2 sequences are LNHDA and SQIVND (reference sequence). This CDR3 spans 17 amino acids. Written as DNA, the CDR3 is TGTGCCAGTAGTAACGGACAGGGACGTAGGAACACCGGGGAGCTGTTTTTT. Its protein is CASSNGQGRRNTGELFF.

The chain employs TRBV19 and TRBJ1-3; D not resolved. Trimming removed 7 bases from V and 2 bases from J, with 12 bases in between. Germline CDR1 and CDR2: LNHDA and SQIVND (reference sequence). The CDR3 sequence is 14 residues long. The CDR3 nucleotides are TGTGCCAGTACCATCCCGGGGACTGGAAACACCATATATTTT. Protein sequence: CASTIPGTGNTIYF.

This clone was seen a few times. The chain recombines TRBV5-1 with TRBJ2-7; 9 positions match TRBD1. Trimming at V came to 0 bases and at J to 4 bases, leaving 5 bases not matched to a gene. CDR1 and CDR2 from the germline V gene are SGHRS and YFSETQ. CDR3 length: 15 residues. CDR3 in DNA: TGCGCCAGCAGCTTGGACGGACAGGGGCCATACGAGCAGTACTTC. This codes for CASSLDGQGPYEQYF.

This chain uses TRBV2 with TRBJ2-7; a weak D match, TRBD2 (5 bases). The CDR3 contains 15 residues. The V and J ends lost 7 bases and 0 bases respectively, with 16 bases between them. The germline V gene encodes CDR1 SNHLY and CDR2 FYNNEI. CDR3 sequence: CASTERRMSSYEQYF. The CDR3 DNA follows: TGTGCCAGCACCGAGCGGCGGATGAGCTCCTACGAGCAGTACTTC.

This chain links TRBV5-6 with TRBJ2-1, with 14 bases matching TRBD2. Germline CDR1 SGHDT, CDR2 YYEEEE. The CDR3 length is 19 residues. V dropped 4 bases and J dropped 4; count of bases not matched to a gene: 13. CDR3 nucleotides: TGTGCCAGCAGCGCCGAGGGACTAGCGGGAGCGGGTCTATACAATGAGCAGTTCTTC. It yields the protein CASSAEGLAGAGLYNEQFF. Based on the CDR3 plus reference TRBV5-6 and TRBJ2-1, the full variable domain is DAGVTQSPTHLIKTRGQQVTLRCSPKSGHDTVSWYQQALGQGPQFIFQYYEEEERQRGNFPDRFSGHQFPNYSSELNVNALLLGDSALYLCASSAEGLAGAGLYNEQFFGPGTRLTVL.

This chain uses TRBV28 with TRBJ1-2; 9 positions match TRBD1. The germline V gene has CDR1 MDHEN and CDR2 SYDVKM. The CDR3 has 16 amino acids. Unmatched junction bases numbered 9, after V lost 3 bases and J lost 4 bases. The CDR3 loop reads CASSFGTGCTFYGYTF. The DNA of the CDR3 is TGTGCCAGCAGTTTCGGGACAGGGTGCACCTTCTATGGCTACACCTTC.

The sample holds one count of this clone. The rearrangement links TRBV4-1 to TRBJ2-3; the match to TRBD2 covers 9 bases. Germline loops: CDR1 MGHRA, CDR2 YSYEKL. Trimming took 1 base from V and 4 from J; bases not matched to a gene: 6. This CDR3 comprises 16 residues. CDR3 protein: CASSQGGRVGADTQYF. The DNA for the CDR3 is TGCGCCAGCAGCCAAGGCGGGAGGGTTGGGGCAGATACGCAGTATTTT.

The V gene is TRBV4-2, the J gene TRBJ2-7, with 13 bases that match TRBD2. Germline assignment: CDR1 LGHNA and CDR2 YNFKEQ. The CDR3 consists of 17 residues. V was pared by 3 bases and J by 2 bases, with 7 bases of the junction left unmatched. The CDR3 sequence: CASSHVRGTSGTYEQYF. The CDR3 coding sequence is TGTGCCAGCAGCCACGTGCGGGGGACTAGCGGGACCTACGAGCAGTACTTC.

The rearrangement links TRBV5-4 to TRBJ2-1; D is possibly TRBD1 (6 bases). Germline values: CDR1 SGHNT, CDR2 YYREEE (reference sequence). This CDR3 comprises 14 residues. V lost 2 bases, J lost 9 bases, and 15 bases lay in between. CDR3 sequence: CASSFDRPTGEQFF. DNA of the CDR3: TGTGCCAGCAGCTTTGACAGGCCGACAGGTGAGCAGTTCTTC.